A single sample is the source of the 18 T cell receptor beta chains below, sequenced in a study of T cells in Graves' hyperthyroidism and ophthalmopathy. TCR beta CDR3 regions were amplified from RNA. The TCR CDR3 was amplified in a first-round RT-PCR using the HTBI primer set. TCRdb independently ran MiXCR on the multiplex PCR reads; one entry per CDR3 protein. The table includes a few hundred thousand distinct CDR3 sequences, 15% detected once. Sequencing was performed on blood. The receptors were gathered from a woman younger than 45 with Graves' hyperthyroidism.

This clonotype was recorded at least ten times. The rearrangement uses TRBV24-1 and TRBJ2-1, with TRBD1 identical over 7 bases. Per germline, CDR1 KGHDR and CDR2 SFDVKD. This CDR3 is 15 amino acids long. V was pared by 3 bases and J by 6 bases, with 7 bases of the junction left unmatched. CDR3 in DNA: TGTGCCACCAGTGATCTCACAGGGGCGATCAATGAGCAGTTCTTC. Its protein is CATSDLTGAINEQFF.

In regard to this clonotype: The junction does not match germline at one end; this may be a read error. V and J are TRBV20-1 and TRBJ1-5, with D perhaps matching TRBD1 (5 bases). Germline loops: CDR1 DFQATT, CDR2 SNEGSKA (reference sequence). The CDR3 runs 13 residues. The CDR3 sequence is CSARPGVNQPQRF. CDR3 coding DNA: TGCAGTGCTAGACCGGGGGTCAATCAGCCCCAGCGTTTT.

This clonotype was seen many times. V gene TRBV28 combines with J gene TRBJ1-1; tentative D call: TRBD1 (6 bases). Trimming stripped 5 bases from V and 7 bases from J, with 17 bases between. This CDR3 is built from 14 residues. CDR1 is MDHEN, CDR2 SYDVKM, per germline. The CDR3 protein is CASSQSGTSLEAFF. The CDR3 DNA sequence: TGTGCCAGCAGTCAGTCCGGGACAAGCCTTGAAGCTTTCTTT.

There are many counts of this clonotype. In DNA, the CDR3 is TGCAGTGCTAGAGGCAGTGGGGAATACGAGCAGTACTTC. Amino acids: CSARGSGEYEQYF. The chain employs TRBV20-1 and TRBJ2-7; D gene ambiguous. CDR3 size: 13 residues. Germline V gene lookup returns CDR1 DFQATT and CDR2 SNEGSKA (reference sequence). Trimming removed 1 base from V and 4 bases from J, with 11 bases in between.

The V and J genes are TRBV24-1 and TRBJ1-2; weak D call: TRBD1 (5 bases). V lost 5 bases to trimming and J lost 4 bases, with 13 bases between them. The CDR3 contains 14 residues. Germline V lookup: CDR1 KGHDR, CDR2 SFDVKD. The CDR3 bases are TGTGCCACCAGTGTGGCCGGGACTCGCTATGGCTACACCTTC. It encodes CATSVAGTRYGYTF.

The chain couples TRBV5-8 to TRBJ2-3; perhaps TRBD2 as D (6 bases). CDR1 SGHTS and CDR2 YDEGEE come from the germline V gene. With 0 bases removed from V and 1 base from J, the gap between germline ends came to 12 bases. This CDR3 region has 16 residues. The CDR3: CASSLGLTGGTDTQYF. CDR3 DNA sequence: TGTGCCAGCAGCTTGGGCCTAACGGGGGGCACAGATACGCAGTATTTT.

This clonotype has a count of ten or more. This chain connects TRBV2 to TRBJ2-3; D might be TRBD2 (6 bases). The V and J ends lost 7 bases and 5 bases respectively, with 7 bases between them. CDR1 and CDR2 (germline): SNHLY, FYNNEI. The CDR3 spans 11 residues. Here the CDR3 reads CASTGVDTQYF. The DNA of the CDR3 is TGTGCCAGCACGGGGGTAGATACGCAGTATTTT. The complete variable domain, with remaining parts taken from reference TRBV2 and TRBJ2-3, reads EPEVTQTPSHQVTQMGQEVILRCVPISNHLYFYWYRQILGQKVEFLVSFYNNEISEKSEIFDDQFSVERPDGSNFTLKIRSTKLEDSAMYFCASTGVDTQYFGPGTRLTVL.

The table lists this clonotype with many counts. The rearrangement joins TRBV9 to TRBJ2-1; TRBD2 matches 8 bases. Losses at the gene ends were 0 bases for V and 10 bases for J; bases not matched to a gene: 12. CDR1 SGDLS and CDR2 YYNGEE come from the germline V gene. This CDR3 spans 16 amino acids. In DNA, the CDR3 is TGTGCCAGCAGCGTAGTGGGAGCGGGAGTGGGAGGAGAGCAGTTCTTC. The encoded protein is CASSVVGAGVGGEQFF.

This clonotype was observed at least ten times. The chain uses TRBV27 and TRBJ2-1; D ambiguous. This CDR3 contains 14 residues. The ends were cut back, 1 base at V and 9 bases at J, with 13 bases in the middle. Looked up from germline, CDR1 is MNHEY and CDR2 is SMNVEV (reference sequence). The CDR3 here is CASSLYPRLGEQFF. DNA for the CDR3: TGTGCCAGCAGTTTATATCCCAGGTTAGGTGAGCAGTTCTTC.

This chain links TRBV29-1 with TRBJ1-2; no definite D call. V was shortened by 8 bases and J by 0 bases, with 10 bases between the two germline ends. The CDR3 is 12 residues long. Germline V CDR1 and CDR2: SQVTM, ANQGSEA. The CDR3 sequence: CSIGITNYGYTF. The DNA for the CDR3 is TGCAGCATCGGGATTACTAACTATGGCTACACCTTC.

This clonotype has more than one count but fewer than ten. The V call is TRBV5-5, the J call TRBJ2-3; D gene uncertain. The CDR3 is 15 residues long. Germline lookup yields CDR1 SGHKS and CDR2 YYEKEE (reference sequence). V was trimmed by 4 bases and J by 2 bases, leaving 14 bases between them. CDR3 sequence: CASSLTLRFTDTQYF. The DNA for the CDR3 is TGTGCCAGCAGCCTAACTCTGCGGTTCACAGATACGCAGTATTTT. The full variable domain, its missing parts supplied by reference TRBV5-5 and TRBJ2-3, is DAGVTQSPTHLIKTRGQQVTLRCSPISGHKSVSWYQQVLGQGPQFIFQYYEKEERGRGNFPDRFSARQFPNYSSELNVNALLLGDSALYLCASSLTLRFTDTQYFGPGTRLTVL.

This clonotype was seen at least ten times. The rearrangement joins TRBV27 to TRBJ2-3, with D perhaps assigned TRBD1 or TRBD2 (5 bases each). CDR3 length: 19 residues. With 5 bases removed from V and 2 bases from J, the gap between germline ends came to 26 bases. Per germline, CDR1 MNHEY and CDR2 SMNVEV (reference sequence). The CDR3 here is CASSLHHGATTVITDTQYF. CDR3 DNA: TGTGCCAGCAGTCTCCACCACGGGGCAACAACGGTTATCACAGATACGCAGTATTTT.

J is TRBJ2-7 and V is TRBV7-3; TRBD1 is a possible D gene (6 bases). Germline assignment: CDR1 SGHTA and CDR2 FQGTGA. Trimming cost V 5 bases and J 2 bases, with 16 bases left between them. The CDR3 is 15 residues long. The CDR3 bases are TGTGCCAGCAGCACCACCCCGGACAGAACCTACGAGCAGTACTTC. The encoded protein is CASSTTPDRTYEQYF. The entire variable domain, with the rest obtained from reference TRBV7-3 and TRBJ2-7, is as follows: GAGVSQTPSNKVTEKGKYVELRCDPISGHTALYWYRQSLGQGPEFLIYFQGTGAADDSGLPNDRFFAVRPEGSVSTLKIQRTERGDSAVYLCASSTTPDRTYEQYFGPGTRLTVT.

This clonotype appeared many times. This chain links TRBV3-1 with TRBJ1-4, with D hard to call. The V end was cut by 0 bases, the J end by 0 bases, with 5 bases between. From germline, CDR1 is LGHDT and CDR2 YNNKEL (reference sequence). The CDR3 spans 15 residues. The CDR3 is CASSQELSTNEKLFF. The CDR3 DNA is TGTGCCAGCAGCCAAGAACTTTCAACTAATGAAAAACTGTTTTTT.

The table lists this clonotype with many counts. The J gene is TRBJ2-3, the V gene TRBV7-9; 8 nucleotides agree with TRBD2. The CDR3 covers 17 residues. From germline, CDR1 is SEHNR and CDR2 FQNEAQ (reference sequence). V lost 2 bases to trimming and J lost 4 bases; unmatched junction nucleotides: 11. The CDR3 DNA reads TGTGCCAGCAGCTTAAGGGACGGGAGGGCCCCGGCAGATACGCAGTATTTT. This sequence encodes CASSLRDGRAPADTQYF.

This clonotype was seen only a few times. The chain joins TRBV20-1 to TRBJ2-5; 10 bases are shared with TRBD1. The J segment lost 2 bases and the V segment lost 4 bases, leaving 4 bases of the junction unmatched. The CDR3 loop spans 14 amino acids. Germline V gene sequence: CDR1 DFQATT, CDR2 SNEGSKA (reference sequence). CDR3 DNA sequence: TGCAGTGCTAACGGACAGGGGGGACAAGAGACCCAGTACTTC. It is translated as CSANGQGGQETQYF.

This clonotype was picked up many times. The J gene is TRBJ2-1, the V gene TRBV7-2, with D unresolved. V lost 3 bases and J lost 9, with 12 bases in between. CDR1 and CDR2 (germline): SGHTA, FQGNSA. The CDR3 covers 13 residues. The CDR3 bases are TGTGCCAGCAGCTTCCCCCTTAAGGGTGAGCAGTTCTTC. It yields the protein CASSFPLKGEQFF.

The table lists this clonotype with many counts. The chain joins TRBV6-1 to TRBJ1-5, with 9 bases that match TRBD1. CDR1 and CDR2 (germline): MNHNS, SASEGT. V shed 4 bases, J shed 2 bases, and the junction held 6 bases outside the gene matches. The CDR3 length is 16 residues. CDR3 DNA sequence: TGTGCCAGCAGTGGCCGGGACAGGGTAGGCAATCAGCCCCAGCATTTT. This sequence encodes CASSGRDRVGNQPQHF.